Below, 10 T cell receptor beta chains from the same sample are listed, as sequenced in a study of blood T cell repertoires in COVID-19. Clones were sequenced by immunoSEQ multiplex PCR, and TCRdb holds only the in-frame ones, with some missing. The profile shows 30,000 to 40,000 clones, around 77% of them singletons. The specimen was peripheral blood. These receptors all come from a human donor in a cohort sampled during active COVID-19.

Only a few counts were recorded for this clone. The chain combines TRBV7-8 with TRBJ2-1, with 9 bases fitting TRBD1. The germline V gene has CDR1 SGHVS and CDR2 FQNEAQ. Trimming at V came to 5 bases and at J to 8 bases, leaving 13 bases not matched to a gene. This CDR3 contains 16 residues. The CDR3 is CASSAGTGMARYEQFF. CDR3 nucleotides: TGTGCCAGCAGCGCCGGGACAGGGATGGCGAGATATGAGCAGTTCTTC.

The gene calls are TRBV9 and TRBJ1-5; D gene unclear. The CDR3 spans 14 residues. V lost 4 bases, J lost 3 bases, and 11 bases lay in between. Looked up from germline, CDR1 is SGDLS and CDR2 is YYNGEE. The CDR3 region has the DNA TGTGCCAGCAGCCCACGAGGCTTCAATCAGCCCCAGCATTTT. This sequence encodes CASSPRGFNQPQHF.

V is TRBV2 and J is TRBJ2-2; 8 nucleotides line up with TRBD1. The V gene's germline CDR1 is SNHLY and CDR2 FYNNEI. The CDR3 extends over 14 amino acids. After removal of 7 bases from V and 7 bases from J, the junction contained 8 bases not matched to a gene. CDR3 bases: TGTGCCAGCATCGGCCAGGGGGCGGGCGGGGAGCTGTTTTTT. This codes for CASIGQGAGGELFF.

This clone is labeled as large (0.1 to 1%). The rearrangement uses TRBV7-2 and TRBJ1-2, with D uncertain. The ends were cut back, 5 bases at V and 2 bases at J, with 9 bases in the middle. Germline loops: CDR1 SGHTA, CDR2 FQGNSA. The CDR3 has 13 residues. The chain's CDR3 is CASSETTNYGYTF. The CDR3 DNA reads as TGTGCCAGCAGCGAAACAACCAACTATGGCTACACCTTC. The whole variable domain, filled in from reference TRBV7-2 and TRBJ1-2, reads GAGVSQSPSNKVTEKGKDVELRCDPISGHTALYWYRQSLGQGLEFLIYFQGNSAPDKSGLPSDRFSAERTGGSVSTLTIQRTQQEDSAVYLCASSETTNYGYTFGSGTRLTVV.

This rearrangement joins TRBV27 to TRBJ1-5; 7 nucleotides match TRBD1. Germline V gene lookup returns CDR1 MNHEY and CDR2 SMNVEV (reference sequence). The CDR3 consists of 15 residues. After removal of 6 bases from V and 2 bases from J, the junction contained 7 bases not matched to a gene. This CDR3 is CASRPGQLGNQPQHF. CDR3 coding DNA: TGTGCCAGCAGGCCGGGACAGCTCGGCAATCAGCCCCAGCATTTT.

This chain uses TRBV2 with TRBJ2-7; D is unclear. Germline-derived CDR1 and CDR2 are SNHLY and FYNNEI. Trimming stripped 6 bases from V and 9 bases from J, with 18 bases between. The CDR3 is 13 amino acids. In nucleotides, the CDR3 is TGTGCCAGCAGGGAGTCCATCCCTTGGGTGCAGTACTTC. This sequence encodes CASRESIPWVQYF.

This chain joins TRBV19 and TRBJ2-7; 11 nucleotides line up with TRBD1. The CDR3 has 15 amino acids. With 7 bases clipped from V and 5 bases from J, the junction kept 10 bases outside the gene matches. Germline V gives CDR1 LNHDA, CDR2 SQIVND (reference sequence). The CDR3 nucleotides read TGTGCCAGTAAGGGTGGGACAGGGGGTCTCGACGAGCAGTACTTC. Encoded protein: CASKGGTGGLDEQYF.

The chain employs TRBV4-3 and TRBJ2-1, with no clear D. The V gene's germline CDR1 is LGHNA and CDR2 YSLEER. V lost 0 bases and J 1 base, leaving 7 bases between the germline ends. This CDR3 has 15 residues. The CDR3 region is CASSQEPDSYNEQFF. As DNA, the CDR3 is TGCGCCAGCAGCCAAGAGCCAGATTCCTACAATGAGCAGTTCTTC.

V and J are TRBV7-8 and TRBJ2-7; unclear D gene. The CDR3 sequence is 11 residues long. V was clipped by 5 bases and J by 4 bases, with 6 bases between them. In germline, CDR1 is SGHVS, CDR2 FQNEAQ. The CDR3 nucleotides are TGTGCCAGCAGCCCCAAATACGAGCAGTACTTC. Protein sequence: CASSPKYEQYF. The complete variable domain, with remaining parts taken from reference TRBV7-8 and TRBJ2-7, reads GAGVSQSPRYKVAKRGQDVALRCDPISGHVSLFWYQQALGQGPEFLTYFQNEAQLDKSGLPSDRFFAERPEGSVSTLKIQRTQQEDSAVYLCASSPKYEQYFGPGTRLTVT.

This rearrangement joins TRBV28 to TRBJ2-7; a possible D gene is TRBD2 (5 bases). Germline loops: CDR1 MDHEN, CDR2 SYDVKM. V lost 5 bases to trimming and J lost 0 bases, with 14 bases between them. This CDR3 has 15 residues. The CDR3 region is CASSPRGLSSYEQYF. The CDR3, as DNA: TGTGCCAGCAGTCCCCGAGGGCTAAGCTCCTACGAGCAGTACTTC.